These 30 T cell receptor beta chains share one sample of origin, sequenced in a study of Ad26.COV2.S vaccination and SARS-CoV-2 variants. Regarding treatment: around 19 received Ad26.COV2.S at low or high dose, single or two shots; five or six received placebo; per-sample allocation not given. Specimens were obtained on day 63 following the first vaccine or placebo injection. Assay: immunoSEQ multiplex PCR; the TCRdb copy retains only in-frame clones and omits some. The sample lists about 440,000 clones, around 88% occurring once. The sample consisted of peripheral blood, taken in a trial of Ad26.COV2.S vaccine versus placebo. The origin of the receptors is a person aged 18 to 59 who received the Ad26.COV2.S COVID-19 vaccine or a placebo.

The chain has TRBV14 and TRBJ1-5; no clear D. The CDR3 runs to 16 residues. V was shortened by 1 base and J by 6 bases, with 16 bases between the two germline ends. The germline V gene encodes CDR1 SGHDN and CDR2 FVKESK. The CDR3 region has the DNA TGTGCCAGCAGCCAAGTCCCTTTTTCGCCAATTCAGCCCCAGCATTTT. This sequence encodes CASSQVPFSPIQPQHF.

This clone occurred once. The chain uses TRBV5-6 and TRBJ1-6; D might be TRBD1 (5 bases). The ends were cut back, 0 bases at V and 7 bases at J, with 14 bases in the middle. Germline CDR1 reads SGHDT; CDR2 reads YYEEEE. This CDR3 spans 16 amino acids. The CDR3 bases are TGTGCCAGCAGCTTGGGGCCGGGACGGGGGAATTCACCCCTCCACTTT. Its protein product is CASSLGPGRGNSPLHF.

The chain carries TRBV7-9 and TRBJ1-3; D is possibly TRBD1 (5 bases). Between the trimmed V and J ends, which lost 1 base and 0 bases, there was a span of 13 bases. Germline lookup yields CDR1 SEHNR and CDR2 FQNEAQ (reference sequence). The CDR3 sequence is 17 residues long. The CDR3 region has the DNA TGTGCCAGCAGCTTAGGGGCAGGGCCTGTCTCTGGAAACACCATATATTTT. It codes for CASSLGAGPVSGNTIYF.

The V and J genes are TRBV30 and TRBJ1-1; D is undetermined. The CDR3 length is 12 residues. Trimming cost V 4 bases and J 3 bases, with 9 bases left between them. Germline assignment: CDR1 GTSNPN and CDR2 SVGIG (reference sequence). The CDR3 is CAWTTEDTEAFF. CDR3 nucleotides: TGTGCCTGGACTACAGAGGACACTGAAGCTTTCTTT.

The rearrangement links TRBV7-3 to TRBJ2-7, with D unclear. CDR3 size: 12 residues. V lost 5 bases and J lost 5, with 10 bases in between. Germline V lookup: CDR1 SGHTA, CDR2 FQGTGA. The CDR3 sequence: CASSPTGDEQYF. CDR3 sequence (DNA): TGTGCCAGCAGCCCCACTGGGGACGAGCAGTACTTC.

This clone came up once. CDR3 nucleotide sequence: TGCGCCAGCAGCTTGAGCGTAATGCAGGGCAACCTCTACAATGAGCAGTTCTTC. Protein product: CASSLSVMQGNLYNEQFF. The gene calls are TRBV5-1 and TRBJ2-1; TRBD1 is a possible D gene (5 bases). The CDR3 has 18 residues. The ends were cut back, 1 base at V and 3 bases at J, with 20 bases in the middle. Germline CDR1 reads SGHRS; CDR2 reads YFSETQ. Full variable domain (rest looked up from reference TRBV5-1 and TRBJ2-1): KAGVTQTPRYLIKTRGQQVTLSCSPISGHRSVSWYQQTPGQGLQFLFEYFSETQRNKGNFPGRFSGRQFSNSRSEMNVSTLELGDSALYLCASSLSVMQGNLYNEQFFGPGTRLTVL.

V usage is TRBV7-9 and J usage is TRBJ2-1, with 7 bases that match TRBD1. Germline CDR1 and CDR2: SEHNR and FQNEAQ (reference sequence). The trim removed 3 bases at V and 8 bases at J, leaving 10 bases unmatched. The CDR3 runs to 15 residues. The CDR3 DNA sequence: TGTGCCAGCAGCTTTGCCAGGGGGTTCAGGGATGAGCAGTTCTTC. Its protein product is CASSFARGFRDEQFF.

As DNA, the CDR3 is TGTGCCAGCAGCTTAGGAAGGCTAGCGGGAGCGCCAGATACGCAGTATTTT. Its translation: CASSLGRLAGAPDTQYF. The V gene is TRBV11-3, the J gene TRBJ2-3; 10 positions agree with TRBD2. The germline V gene encodes CDR1 SGHNT and CDR2 YENEEA. CDR3 size: 17 residues. J gave up 4 bases and V 1 base, and 8 bases lay outside the gene matches. The full variable domain, completed using reference TRBV11-3 and TRBJ2-3, is EAGVVQSPRYKIIEKKQPVAFWCNPISGHNTLYWYLQNLGQGPELLIRYENEEAVDDSQLPKDRFSAERLKGVDSTLKIQPAELGDSAVYLCASSLGRLAGAPDTQYFGPGTRLTVL.

V is TRBV6-2 or TRBV6-3 and J is TRBJ2-7; D gene uncertain. The CDR3 sequence is 15 residues long. The germline V gene encodes CDR1 MNHEY and CDR2 SVGEGT. Trimming cost V 0 bases and J 0 bases, with 9 bases left between them. CDR3: CASSYSSRISYEQYF. The DNA for the CDR3 is TGTGCCAGCAGTTACTCTAGTCGGATCTCCTACGAGCAGTACTTC.

V usage is TRBV7-3 and J usage is TRBJ2-1; 9 bases align to TRBD1. CDR1 and CDR2 (germline): SGHTA, FQGTGA. V dropped 5 bases and J dropped 8; count of bases not matched to a gene: 4. The CDR3 sequence is 13 residues long. The CDR3 sequence is CASSPRQGDEQFF. The CDR3 DNA follows: TGTGCCAGCAGCCCCCGACAGGGGGATGAGCAGTTCTTC.

The chain employs TRBV28 and TRBJ2-1, with TRBD2 matching over 9 bases. This CDR3 contains 14 residues. V dropped 7 bases and J dropped 7; count of bases not matched to a gene: 8. Germline CDR1 reads MDHEN; CDR2 reads SYDVKM. The CDR3 reads CASKLAGVKNEQFF. CDR3 in DNA: TGTGCCAGCAAATTAGCGGGAGTCAAAAATGAGCAGTTCTTC.

The J gene is TRBJ2-1, the V gene TRBV27, with a weak D call TRBD2 (5 bases). The CDR3 runs to 12 residues. V was clipped by 10 bases and J by 8 bases, with 15 bases between them. CDR1 and CDR2 from the germline V gene are MNHEY and SMNVEV (reference sequence). CDR3 loop: CATLASGDEQFF. The CDR3 coding sequence is TGTGCCACCCTGGCCTCCGGGGATGAGCAGTTCTTC.

The chain couples TRBV7-3 to TRBJ2-3; D remains ambiguous. In germline, CDR1 is SGHTA, CDR2 FQGTGA. This CDR3 has 16 residues. The V gene lost 4 bases and the J gene lost 0 bases, with 14 bases spanning the gap. The CDR3 DNA reads TGTGCCAGCAGCTCCCTGCCGTTCTCTAGCACAGATACGCAGTATTTT. This gives the protein CASSSLPFSSTDTQYF.

A single count supports this clone. This chain connects TRBV5-8 to TRBJ1-5; D is undetermined. Per the germline V gene, CDR1 is SGHTS and CDR2 is YDEGEE. Trimming removed 1 base from V and 3 bases from J, with 8 bases in between. The CDR3 extends over 14 amino acids. The CDR3: CASSLNWNNQPQHF. The CDR3 nucleotides read TGTGCCAGCAGCTTGAATTGGAACAATCAGCCCCAGCATTTT.

The rearrangement links TRBV11-2 to TRBJ1-4; TRBD1 matches 7 bases. Per germline, CDR1 SGHAT and CDR2 FQNNGV. This CDR3 contains 17 residues. V was clipped by 7 bases and J by 5 bases; unmatched bases: 16. The CDR3 sequence is CASTLFGLGTENEKLFF. The CDR3 coding sequence is TGTGCCAGCACCCTTTTCGGGCTCGGGACAGAGAATGAAAAACTGTTTTTT.

The rearrangement links TRBV19 to TRBJ2-3, with 16 nucleotides matching TRBD2. V gave up 7 bases and J gave up 3 bases; unmatched junction bases: 13. CDR3 length: 19 amino acids. Germline CDR1 LNHDA, CDR2 SQIVND (reference sequence). CDR3 coding DNA: TGTGCCAGTAATCCGGGACTAGCGGGAGGGCGGTCATGGACAGATACGCAGTATTTT. Amino acid sequence: CASNPGLAGGRSWTDTQYF.

The CDR3 sequence is CASSSLTGTGSPLHF. CDR3 coding DNA: TGTGCCAGCAGTTCGCTTACAGGGACGGGTTCACCCCTCCACTTT. This chain joins TRBV28 and TRBJ1-6, with D possibly TRBD1 on 6 matching bases. Germline lookup yields CDR1 MDHEN and CDR2 SYDVKM. This CDR3 comprises 15 residues. Trimming left V 4 bases short and J 9 bases short, with 16 bases between.

The genes are TRBV7-8 and TRBJ2-3, with D perhaps TRBD1 (6 bases). V lost 1 base and J lost 3, with 11 bases in between. Germline CDR1 and CDR2: SGHVS and FQNEAQ. The CDR3 is 15 residues long. CDR3 sequence: CASSLGWDKTDTQYF. The CDR3 DNA reads TGTGCCAGCAGCTTAGGGTGGGACAAAACAGATACGCAGTATTTT.

The rearrangement links TRBV5-4 to TRBJ1-1, with unresolved D. V lost 5 bases and J lost 2, with 13 bases in between. Germline V gives CDR1 SGHNT, CDR2 YYREEE (reference sequence). This CDR3 spans 14 amino acids. The CDR3 DNA reads TGTGCCAGCAGTCCCGGCCAGCGAAACACTGAAGCTTTCTTT. Translating gives CASSPGQRNTEAFF.

The V and J genes are TRBV30 and TRBJ1-1, with TRBD1 as a possible D gene (6 bases). This CDR3 has 12 amino acids. V lost 4 bases, J lost 6 bases, and 12 bases lay in between. The germline V gene encodes CDR1 GTSNPN and CDR2 SVGIG (reference sequence). The CDR3 reads CAWTAGGPEAFF. CDR3 bases: TGTGCCTGGACGGCCGGGGGGCCTGAAGCTTTCTTT.

V and J are TRBV9 and TRBJ2-7; the D gene is possibly TRBD2 (5 bases). Germline lookup yields CDR1 SGDLS and CDR2 YYNGEE. V lost 3 bases and J lost 7, with 20 bases in between. CDR3 length: 15 residues. The CDR3 nucleotides are TGTGCCAGCAGCGGACCGGGATTCCACTTGGGAGAGCAGTACTTC. Amino acids: CASSGPGFHLGEQYF.

The chain uses TRBV5-4 and TRBJ2-5, with 13 bases that match TRBD2. The CDR3 is 16 residues long. J gave up 1 base and V 4 bases, and 4 bases lay outside the gene matches. CDR1 is SGHNT, CDR2 YYREEE, per germline (reference sequence). The CDR3 DNA follows: TGTGCCAGCAGCGCGGGGACTAGCGGGATCCAAGAGACCCAGTACTTC. This codes for CASSAGTSGIQETQYF.

This rearrangement joins TRBV15 to TRBJ2-7; 11 bases are shared with TRBD2. The CDR3 runs 17 residues. J gave up 3 bases and V 1 base, and 8 bases lay outside the gene matches. The germline CDR1 and CDR2 sequences are LNHNV and YYDKDF (reference sequence). The CDR3 loop reads CATSRVVGTSGSYEQYF. CDR3 DNA: TGTGCCACCAGCAGAGTTGTCGGCACTAGCGGGAGCTACGAGCAGTACTTC.

CDR3 sequence (DNA): TGCGCCAGCAGCAGGGTCCGGGCGTGGGAGCAGTTCTTC. Its translation is CASSRVRAWEQFF. The rearrangement links TRBV5-1 to TRBJ2-1; D unclear. Germline-derived CDR1 and CDR2 are SGHRS and YFSETQ. V lost 4 bases to trimming and J lost 10 bases, with 15 bases between them. The CDR3 sequence is 13 residues long.

The V gene is TRBV28, the J gene TRBJ2-6; the D is unclear. V dropped 3 bases and J dropped 0 bases, with 9 bases sitting between them. Germline loops: CDR1 MDHEN, CDR2 SYDVKM. The CDR3 extends over 16 amino acids. The CDR3 DNA reads TGTGCCAGCAGTTTCCCCCTCTCCTCTGGGGCCAACGTCCTGACTTTC. This gives the protein CASSFPLSSGANVLTF.

The chain couples TRBV7-8 to TRBJ2-5; 8 bases agree with TRBD1. V was clipped by 5 bases and J by 4 bases; unmatched bases: 12. From germline, CDR1 is SGHVS and CDR2 FQNEAQ. The CDR3 totals 16 residues. CDR3 coding DNA: TGTGCCAGCAGCCCGACAGGGGTGATTGTAGGAGAGACCCAGTACTTC. Translation: CASSPTGVIVGETQYF.

Concerning this clone itself: One junction end disagrees with the germline gene, perhaps due to a read error. The chain links TRBV2 to TRBJ1-2; TRBD1 agrees at 8 bases. Germline assignment: CDR1 SNHLY and CDR2 FYNNEI. The CDR3 length is 15 residues. CDR3 sequence (DNA): TGTGCCAGCAGCGAAGACAGGGGCCGCAACTATGGCTACACCTTC. It encodes CASSEDRGRNYGYTF.

The V gene is TRBV28, the J gene TRBJ2-7; 7 bases line up with TRBD1. V was clipped by 8 bases and J by 3 bases; unmatched bases: 7. Germline V lookup: CDR1 MDHEN, CDR2 SYDVKM. This CDR3 spans 13 amino acids. The CDR3 coding sequence is TGTGCCAGCTGCCAGGACAGGATCTACGAGCAGTACTTC. Encoded protein: CASCQDRIYEQYF.

The rearrangement joins TRBV30 to TRBJ1-1, with D tentatively TRBD1 (6 bases). CDR1 is GTSNPN and CDR2 is SVGIG in the germline V gene (reference sequence). The CDR3 sequence is 13 residues long. The V end lost 3 bases, the J end lost 4 bases, and 12 bases lay between the germline ends. The CDR3 DNA follows: TGTGCCTGGAGGTCCCCAGGGGCCACTGAAGCTTTCTTT. Translation: CAWRSPGATEAFF.

This clone was observed a few times. This chain uses TRBV28 with TRBJ2-7; 7 nucleotides align to TRBD1. The germline V gene encodes CDR1 MDHEN and CDR2 SYDVKM. The ends lost 6 bases at V and 2 bases at J; junction bases unmatched: 4. This CDR3 spans 13 amino acids. CDR3 amino acids: CASSQGQAYEQYF. CDR3 DNA: TGTGCCAGCAGCCAAGGACAGGCCTACGAGCAGTACTTC.